This TCR beta chain derives from a study of blood T cells in healthy people across ages. Overall study findings and caveats: Fewer expanded clones and more diversity marked long-lived versus aged donors. Calculation of diversity from one million T cells yielded estimates considered to be underestimates.

Healthy Caucasians from Russia aged roughly 6 to 95 served as donors. Collection of 8.5 to 10 milliliters of peripheral blood was performed for each donor. The CDR3 spans 19 residues. Germline V CDR1 and CDR2: SGHTA, FQGNSA. A second PCR of about 6 to 12 cycles used a sample-barcoded 5' primer and a J-beta primer mix. TCRdb processed the 5' RACE reads anew with MiXCR; each CDR3 protein has one entry. Here the sample spans about 800,000 distinct CDR3 sequences, 58% being singletons. Turning to this clonotype: Its antigen remains unknown. One junction end does not reproduce the germline sequence, and a read error may be involved.

The receptor was isolated from a man in his thirties or forties in good health. Source material: blood. This rearrangement joins TRBV7-2 to TRBJ2-6; 7 bases align to TRBD1. CDR3: CASSLNRDRGVSGADVLTF. For the CDR3, the DNA is TGTGCCAGCAGCCTAAATCGGGACAGAGGAGTTTCTGGGGCCGACGTCCTGACTTTC.